Listed below are T cell receptor beta chains from one sample, sequenced in a study of T-cell reconstitution after alpha-beta-depleted transplantation in children. A single record per CDR3 protein comes from TCRdb applying MiXCR to the PCR reads. The sample contains about 350,000 distinct CDR3 sequences, 10% to 15% of which appear only once. The starting material was PBMCs, obtained from the stem cell graft. Receptors originate from a human donor who donated a stem cell graft to a child with Fanconi anemia. Each CDR3 is given with its conserved first and last residue. A D gene is named only where the DNA matches it firmly. Clone size is stated in some rows and not others, as once, few, many or a class when expanded.

cdr3_aa,cdr3_nt,d_call,j_call,clone_size,v_call
CASRIAENYGYTF,TGCGCCAGCAGGATCGCAGAAAACTATGGCTACACCTTC,NA,TRBJ1-2,few,TRBV5-1
CASSTRGRTQETQYF,TGTGCCAGCAGCACCCGGGGGAGGACTCAAGAGACCCAGTACTTC,NA,TRBJ2-5,NA,TRBV7-6
CASSLGTLDGQYF,TGTGCCAGCAGCTTGGGGACGTTGGATGGGCAGTACTTC,NA,TRBJ2-7,NA,TRBV7-9
CASSYSFATGARNQPQHF,TGTGCCAGCAGTTACTCGTTCGCGACAGGGGCTCGCAATCAGCCCCAGCATTTT,TRBD1,TRBJ1-5,many,TRBV6-2/TRBV6-3
CASSSGANQPQHF,TGTGCCAGCAGTTCAGGGGCCAATCAGCCCCAGCATTTT,NA,TRBJ1-5,few,TRBV6-5
CASTSSGLSYNEQFF,TGTGCCAGCACTTCGAGCGGGCTCTCCTACAATGAGCAGTTCTTC,NA,TRBJ2-1,few,TRBV2
CASSQLLAAAYNEQFF,TGCGCCAGCAGCCAACTTCTAGCGGCCGCCTACAATGAGCAGTTCTTC,TRBD2,TRBJ2-1,few,TRBV4-3
CASSLGQTIRTDTQYF,TGTGCCAGCAGCTTAGGACAGACCATTCGCACAGATACGCAGTATTTT,NA,TRBJ2-3,NA,TRBV5-5
CSARDASEARDSPLHF,TGCAGTGCTAGAGACGCTTCGGAAGCGCGGGATTCACCCCTCCACTTT,NA,TRBJ1-6,few,TRBV20-1
CASTQELFNSPLHF,TGTGCCAGCACCCAGGAGCTGTTTAATTCACCCCTCCACTTT,NA,TRBJ1-6,few,TRBV27
CSAAGAGGAHNEQFF,TGCAGTGCTGCGGGTGCGGGGGGGGCTCACAATGAGCAGTTCTTC,TRBD2,TRBJ2-1,NA,TRBV20-1
CASSFGGGTADQPQHF,TGTGCCAGCAGCTTTGGAGGGGGAACCGCCGATCAGCCCCAGCATTTT,NA,TRBJ1-5,few,TRBV9
CASSLYDYGYTF,TGTGCCAGCAGCTTATACGACTATGGCTACACCTTC,NA,TRBJ1-2,many,TRBV11-2
CAWRTGGGTNEQFF,TGTGCCTGGAGAACAGGGGGGGGGACCAATGAGCAGTTCTTC,NA,TRBJ2-1,many,TRBV30
CASSPPDRGYEQYF,TGTGCCAGCAGTCCCCCTGACAGGGGCTACGAGCAGTACTTC,TRBD1,TRBJ2-7,NA,TRBV12-3/TRBV12-4
CASSLSKGRGGKETQYF,TGTGCCAGCAGCCTTTCTAAAGGGCGGGGGGGCAAGGAGACCCAGTACTTC,TRBD2,TRBJ2-5,many,TRBV3-1